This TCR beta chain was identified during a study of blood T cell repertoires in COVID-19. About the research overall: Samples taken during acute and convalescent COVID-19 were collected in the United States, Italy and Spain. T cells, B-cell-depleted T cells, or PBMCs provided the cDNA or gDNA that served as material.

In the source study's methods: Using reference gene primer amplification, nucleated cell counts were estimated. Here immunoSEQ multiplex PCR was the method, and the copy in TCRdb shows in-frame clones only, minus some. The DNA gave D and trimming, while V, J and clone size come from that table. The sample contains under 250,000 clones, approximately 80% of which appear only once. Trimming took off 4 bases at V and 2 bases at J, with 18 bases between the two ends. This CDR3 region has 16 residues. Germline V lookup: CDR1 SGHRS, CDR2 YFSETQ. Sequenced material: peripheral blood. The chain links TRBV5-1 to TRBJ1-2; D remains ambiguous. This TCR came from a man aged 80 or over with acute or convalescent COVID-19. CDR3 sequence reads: CASSPNLREPNYGYTF. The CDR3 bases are TGCGCCAGCAGCCCCAACCTCCGGGAGCCCAACTATGGCTACACCTTC.